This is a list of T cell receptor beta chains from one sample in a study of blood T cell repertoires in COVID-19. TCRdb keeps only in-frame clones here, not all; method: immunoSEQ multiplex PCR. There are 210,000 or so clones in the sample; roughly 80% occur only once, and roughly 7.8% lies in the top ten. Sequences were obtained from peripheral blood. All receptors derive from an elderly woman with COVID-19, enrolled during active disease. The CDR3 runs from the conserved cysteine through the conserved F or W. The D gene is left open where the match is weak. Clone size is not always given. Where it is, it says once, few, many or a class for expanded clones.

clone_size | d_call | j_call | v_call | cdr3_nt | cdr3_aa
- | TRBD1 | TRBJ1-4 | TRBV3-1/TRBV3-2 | TGTGCCAGCAGCCGCATACCTCCAGGGGGCTCCGGAGAAAAACTGTTTTTT | CASSRIPPGGSGEKLFF
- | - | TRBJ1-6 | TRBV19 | TGTGCCAGTAGCCCCGGGACAACCAATAATTCACCCCTCCACTTT | CASSPGTTNNSPLHF
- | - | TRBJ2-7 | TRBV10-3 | TGTGCCATCAGTGAGTTTCGAGGCAACTACGAGCAGTACTTC | CAISEFRGNYEQYF
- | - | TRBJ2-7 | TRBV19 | TGTGCCAGTAGTATCGCCGCGGGGTACGAGCAGTACTTC | CASSIAAGYEQYF
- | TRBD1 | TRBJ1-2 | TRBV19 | TGCAGGGGACAGGGGGCCTACTATGGCTACACCTTC | CRGQGAYYGYTF
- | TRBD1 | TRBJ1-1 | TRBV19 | TGTGCCAGTAGGGAGACAGGGGACACTGAAGCTTTCTTT | CASRETGDTEAFF
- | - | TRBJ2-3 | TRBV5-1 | TGCGCCAGCAGAGACGGAATCGGGGATACGCAGTATTTT | CASRDGIGDTQYF
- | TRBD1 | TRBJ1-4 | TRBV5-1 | TGCGCCAGCAGCTTGGGAGGGGGACAGAAGGAAAAACTGTTTTTT | CASSLGGGQKEKLFF
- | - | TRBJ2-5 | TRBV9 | TGTGCCAGCAGCGTAGGTGGGCAGGCGCAAGAGACCCAGTACTTC | CASSVGGQAQETQYF
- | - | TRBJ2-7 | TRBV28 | TGTGCCAGCAGTTTCCCTGGGCCAACCTACGAGCAGTACTTC | CASSFPGPTYEQYF
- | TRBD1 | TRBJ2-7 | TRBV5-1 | TGCGCCAGCGCATCCGGGACAGGGAACTACGAGCAGTACTTC | CASASGTGNYEQYF
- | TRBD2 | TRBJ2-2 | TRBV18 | TGTGCCAGCTCACCACCAGCGGGGCGCACCGGGGAGCTGTTTTTT | CASSPPAGRTGELFF
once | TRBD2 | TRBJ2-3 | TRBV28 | TGTGCCAGCAGTCCCTTTCTAGCGGGAGGGCCGGATACGCAGTATTTT | CASSPFLAGGPDTQYF
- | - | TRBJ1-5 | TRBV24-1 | TGTGCCACCAGTGATTTGACGGGAAGGGCGGATCAGCCCCAGCATTTT | CATSDLTGRADQPQHF
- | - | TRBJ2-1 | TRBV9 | TGTGCCAGCAGCGTAGCAGGGGCGCCCGCTGAGCAGTTCTTC | CASSVAGAPAEQFF
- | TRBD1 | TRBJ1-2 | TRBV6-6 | TGTGCCAGCAGTCTCCCTGGACAGGGAGGGGATGGCTACACCTTC | CASSLPGQGGDGYTF
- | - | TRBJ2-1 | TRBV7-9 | TGTGCCAGCAGCTTAGTAAGTACGGGCAATGAGCAGTTCTTC | CASSLVSTGNEQFF
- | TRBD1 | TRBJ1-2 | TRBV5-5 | TGTGCCAGCAGCCAGCTGGACAGGGTCGAATATGGCTACACCTTC | CASSQLDRVEYGYTF
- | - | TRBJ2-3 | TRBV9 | TGTGCCAGCAGCGAAAGAGCAGATACGCAGTATTTT | CASSERADTQYF
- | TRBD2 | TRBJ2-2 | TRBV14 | TGTGCCAGCAGCCCCTGGGAGGGAATTACCGGGGAGCTGTTTTTT | CASSPWEGITGELFF
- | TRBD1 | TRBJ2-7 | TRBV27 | TGTGCCAGCAGGTGGAAGGGACAGGGTAGGTCCTACGAGCAGTACTTC | CASRWKGQGRSYEQYF
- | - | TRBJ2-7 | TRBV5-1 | TGCGCCAGCAGCTTCTCGGGGGTCTACGAGCAGTACTTC | CASSFSGVYEQYF
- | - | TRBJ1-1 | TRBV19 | TGTGCCAGTAGTATAGATCCGGCAACGGGGGTGGCTTTCTTT | CASSIDPATGVAFF
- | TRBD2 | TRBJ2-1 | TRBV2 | TGTGCCAGCAGTTCCTCGGGGGGGTCTAGGGTGTACAATGAGCAGTTCTTC | CASSSSGGSRVYNEQFF
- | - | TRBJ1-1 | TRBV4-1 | TGCGCCAGCAGCGGGGCGCGGGGAAGGGCTGAAGCTTTCTTT | CASSGARGRAEAFF
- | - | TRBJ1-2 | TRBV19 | TGTGCCAGTAGTATGGAGGGACGAGAGGTTGACTATGGCTACACCTTC | CASSMEGREVDYGYTF
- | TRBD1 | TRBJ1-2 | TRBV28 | TGTGCCAGCAGTACCCCAGGGGGCGCCAACTATGGCTACACCTTC | CASSTPGGANYGYTF
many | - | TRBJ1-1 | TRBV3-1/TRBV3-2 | TGTGCCAGCAGCCAACTTCCGCAGGCAGACATGAACACTGAAGCTTTCTTT | CASSQLPQADMNTEAFF
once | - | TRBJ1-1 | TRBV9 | TGTGCCAGCAGCCCGCACACGCTGAACACTGAAGCTTTCTTT | CASSPHTLNTEAFF
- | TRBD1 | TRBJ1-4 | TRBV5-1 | TGCGCCAGCGGAGGAGGGACAGGGGATGAAAAACTGTTTTTT | CASGGGTGDEKLFF
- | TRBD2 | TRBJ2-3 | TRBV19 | TGTGCCAGTAGTTGGGGGGGTGCAGATACGCAGTATTTT | CASSWGGADTQYF
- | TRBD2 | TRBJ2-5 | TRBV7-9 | TGTGCCAGCAGCTTGGTGGAAGCGGGGGAGACCCAGTACTTC | CASSLVEAGETQYF
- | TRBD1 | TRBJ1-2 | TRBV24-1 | TGTGCCACCAGTGACTCGGACAGGGCGGAAGGCTACACCTTC | CATSDSDRAEGYTF
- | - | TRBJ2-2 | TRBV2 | TGTGCCAGCCAGCGGCTGAACACCGGGGAGCTGTTTTTT | CASQRLNTGELFF
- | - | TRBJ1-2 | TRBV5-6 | TGTGCCAGCAGCTTGGGGACAGAAGCCTATGGCTACACCTTC | CASSLGTEAYGYTF
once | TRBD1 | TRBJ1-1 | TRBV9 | TGTGCCAGCAGCTTCCCCAGGGGGAAGAACACTGAAGCTTTCTTT | CASSFPRGKNTEAFF
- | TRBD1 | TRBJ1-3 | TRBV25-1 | TGTGCCAGCAGTGATTCACGGACAGGGAGCTCTGGAAACACCATATATTTT | CASSDSRTGSSGNTIYF
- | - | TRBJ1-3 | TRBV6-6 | TGTGCCAGCAGTCGACAGTACGGAAACACCATATATTTT | CASSRQYGNTIYF
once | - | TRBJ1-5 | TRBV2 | TGTGCCAGCAAACCCCAGGGGAATCAGCCCCAGCATTTT | CASKPQGNQPQHF
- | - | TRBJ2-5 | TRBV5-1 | TGCGCCAGCAGACCGGACCAAGAGACCCAGTACTTC | CASRPDQETQYF
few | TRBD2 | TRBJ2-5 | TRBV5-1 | TGCGCCAGCAGCGAAGTAGCGGGGCAAGAGACCCAGTACTTC | CASSEVAGQETQYF
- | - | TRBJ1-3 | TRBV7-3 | TGTGCCAGCAGCTTAACGGCAGGCCTCTCTGGAAACACCATATATTTT | CASSLTAGLSGNTIYF
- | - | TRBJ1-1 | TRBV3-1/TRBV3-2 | TGTGCCAGCAGCCAAGATCTGAAGGGGGAGGCTTTCTTT | CASSQDLKGEAFF
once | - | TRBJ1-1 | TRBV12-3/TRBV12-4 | TGTGCCAGCAGTTACGGGGGGAACACTGAAGCTTTCTTT | CASSYGGNTEAFF
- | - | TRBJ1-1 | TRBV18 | TGTGCCAGCCCGCGGAGTGGTACCATGAACACTGAAGCTTTCTTT | CASPRSGTMNTEAFF
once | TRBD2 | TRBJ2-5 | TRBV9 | TGTGCCAGCAGCCCAGGGGATAGCGGGAGCCCGGAGACCCAGTACTTC | CASSPGDSGSPETQYF
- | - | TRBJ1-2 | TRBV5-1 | TGCGCCAGCAGCTTGGCCGCGGGCGGTCGGGATGGCTACACCTTC | CASSLAAGGRDGYTF
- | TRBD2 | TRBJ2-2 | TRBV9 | TGTGCCAGCAGCGCGCTAGCGGGGGGTAGGTGGGAGCTGTTTTTT | CASSALAGGRWELFF
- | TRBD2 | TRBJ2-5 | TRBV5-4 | TGTGCCAGCAGGAAAACCGGGACTAGGGGACAAGAGACCCAGTACTTC | CASRKTGTRGQETQYF
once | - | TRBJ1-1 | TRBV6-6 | TGTGCCAGCAGTTACAGAGACAGGCTGAACACTGAAGCTTTCTTT | CASSYRDRLNTEAFF
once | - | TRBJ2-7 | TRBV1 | TGCACCAGCAGCCAAGATCCGCTATCCATCTACGAGCAGTACTTC | CTSSQDPLSIYEQYF
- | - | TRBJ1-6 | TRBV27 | TGTGCCAGCAGTTCACAGGGATTATACTCACCCCTCCACTTT | CASSSQGLYSPLHF
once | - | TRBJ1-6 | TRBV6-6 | TGTGCCAGCGACGGACTGGGTCCCCTCCACTTT | CASDGLGPLHF
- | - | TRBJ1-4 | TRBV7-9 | TGTGCCAGCAGCCTGGCGGGCCTAACCGGAAAACTGTTTTTT | CASSLAGLTGKLFF
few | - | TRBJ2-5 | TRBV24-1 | TGTGCCACCAGTGCCGGGAATAGGTTTTCGGAGACCCAGTACTTC | CATSAGNRFSETQYF
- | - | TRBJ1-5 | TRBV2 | TGTGCCAGCAGGGCCCCAGGTGCAGGGGGCAATCAGCCCCAGCATTTT | CASRAPGAGGNQPQHF
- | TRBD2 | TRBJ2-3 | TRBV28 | TGTGCCAGCAGCCCCCGGGGAGCGGGAGTAACAGATACGCAGTATTTT | CASSPRGAGVTDTQYF
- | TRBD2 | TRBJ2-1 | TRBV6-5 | TGTGCCAGCAGTAGGACTAGCGGCTCCTACAATGAGCAGTTCTTC | CASSRTSGSYNEQFF
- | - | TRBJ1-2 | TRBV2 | TGTGCCAGCAGTGAGGAGGGGAACTATGGCTACACCTTC | CASSEEGNYGYTF
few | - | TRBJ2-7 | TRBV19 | TGTGCCAGTAGGCTACAGGCCCGAAGGGACTACGAGCAGTACTTC | CASRLQARRDYEQYF